This is a list of T cell receptor beta chains from one sample in a study of control samples from healthy donors and cancer patients. Using immunoSEQ multiplex PCR, the repertoire was profiled, and TCRdb retains in-frame clones only, with some absent. The table lists around 200,000 clones, about nine tenths of them singletons, with 1.5% in the top ten. Sequencing was carried out using blood. The receptors derive from a woman aged 25 to 39 in good health. CDR3s include the opening cysteine and the closing phenylalanine or tryptophan. The D gene is left open where the match is weak. Only part of the rows carry a size: once, few, many, or a class if the clone is expanded.

V gene	J gene	D gene	clone size	CDR3 DNA	CDR3 protein
TRBV4-1	TRBJ2-7	.	once	TGCGCCAGCAGCCAAGAGATGACAGCCACCTACGAGCAGTACTTC	CASSQEMTATYEQYF
TRBV7-2	TRBJ2-1	.	.	TGTGCCAGCAGCTTAGTGGGCGGGAACAATGAGCAGTTCTTC	CASSLVGGNNEQFF
TRBV15	TRBJ2-5	.	.	TGTGCCACCGGGGGAACAGGGCGACAAGAGACCCAGTACTTC	CATGGTGRQETQYF
TRBV24-1	TRBJ2-3	.	.	TGTGCCACCAGTGATGGCTATACCACAGATACGCAGTATTTT	CATSDGYTTDTQYF
TRBV12-3/TRBV12-4	TRBJ1-2	.	.	TGTGCCAGCAGTTTAGGGGACAATTATGGCTACACCTTC	CASSLGDNYGYTF
TRBV7-9	TRBJ2-4	TRBD2	.	TGTGCCGGCAGCCCCGGGACTAGCAAAAACATTCAGTACTTC	CAGSPGTSKNIQYF
TRBV5-6	TRBJ2-1	.	.	TGTGCCAGCAGCTCGGTGGCTGAGCAGTTCTTC	CASSSVAEQFF
TRBV10-3	TRBJ1-3	.	.	TGTGCCATCAGTGATTACAACTACTCTGGAAACACCATATATTTT	CAISDYNYSGNTIYF
TRBV27	TRBJ1-2	TRBD1	once	TGTGCCAGCAGGGACCGGGACAGCTATGGCTACACCTTC	CASRDRDSYGYTF
TRBV28	TRBJ2-7	.	.	TGTGCCAGCAGTTTAGTTCGGGGTTACTACGAGCAGTACTTC	CASSLVRGYYEQYF
TRBV24-1	TRBJ2-7	.	.	TGTGCCACCAGTGCGGGGAGCTCCTACGAGCAGTACTTC	CATSAGSSYEQYF
TRBV30	TRBJ1-3	.	.	TGTGCCTGGAGAGCGGGAAGCTCTGGAAACACCATATATTTT	CAWRAGSSGNTIYF
TRBV12-5	TRBJ2-3	TRBD2	.	TGTGCTAGTGGTCCGACTAGCACTAGCACAGATACGCAGTATTTT	CASGPTSTSTDTQYF
TRBV6-5	TRBJ1-5	.	.	TGTGCCAGCAGAGGGGACAATAGCAATCAGCCCCAGCATTTT	CASRGDNSNQPQHF
TRBV6-5	TRBJ1-3	TRBD1	once	TGTGCCAGCAGGACCGGGACAGGGGGAAACACCATATATTTT	CASRTGTGGNTIYF
TRBV6-5	TRBJ2-1	.	.	TGTGCCAGCAGAGGCGCCGAATCGAACAATGAGCAGTTCTTC	CASRGAESNNEQFF
TRBV6-5	TRBJ1-1	.	.	TGTGCCAGCAGTTACTCGAGGGTCAGTATGAACACTGAAGCTTTCTTT	CASSYSRVSMNTEAFF
TRBV14	TRBJ2-1	.	.	TGTGCCAGCAGCCAGGACAGTCTCAATGAGCAGTTCTTC	CASSQDSLNEQFF
TRBV11-2	TRBJ2-3	TRBD2	.	TGTGCCAGCAGCTTTGGGACTAGCGGGAGAGGAGATACGCAGTATTTT	CASSFGTSGRGDTQYF
TRBV28	TRBJ1-5	.	.	TGTGCCAGCACCACTGACGTATCTAGCAATCAGCCCCAGCATTTT	CASTTDVSSNQPQHF
TRBV29-1	TRBJ1-1	.	.	TGCAGCGTTGATTCTAGGGGGAACACTGAAGCTTTCTTT	CSVDSRGNTEAFF
TRBV11-3	TRBJ2-5	TRBD1	.	TGTGCCAGCAGCTACCCGACAGGGGGGGAGACCCAGTACTTC	CASSYPTGGETQYF
TRBV6-5	TRBJ1-2	TRBD1	.	TGTGCCAGCAGTTTCGGACAGGGGGTCTCTGGCTACACCTTC	CASSFGQGVSGYTF
TRBV30	TRBJ1-5	.	.	TGTGCCTGGAGTGCCTGGGGTAGCAATCAGCCCCAGCATTTT	CAWSAWGSNQPQHF
TRBV28	TRBJ2-5	.	.	TGTGCCAGCATGACAGTCCAAGAGACCCAGTACTTC	CASMTVQETQYF
TRBV19	TRBJ2-1	.	.	TGTGCCAGTAGTATTGTTGGCGGTAGGGGGTTCAATGAGCAGTTCTTC	CASSIVGGRGFNEQFF
TRBV29-1	TRBJ1-1	TRBD1	few	TGCAGCGTAGAGACAGGGCCTGAAGCTTTCTTT	CSVETGPEAFF
TRBV10-2	TRBJ2-7	TRBD2	once	TGCGCCAGCAGTCTAGCGGGATCCCCCGAGCAGTACTTC	CASSLAGSPEQYF
TRBV28	TRBJ1-2	.	.	TGTGCCAGCAGTTTAGGCAGGGCCTACTATGGCTACACCTTC	CASSLGRAYYGYTF
TRBV9	TRBJ2-3	TRBD2	.	TGTGCCAGCAGCGTACCGGCGGGAGGTACCACAGATACGCAGTATTTT	CASSVPAGGTTDTQYF
TRBV27	TRBJ2-1	TRBD2	.	TGTGCCAGCAGTTTCCGACTAGCGGGAGTCAATGAGCAGTTCTTC	CASSFRLAGVNEQFF